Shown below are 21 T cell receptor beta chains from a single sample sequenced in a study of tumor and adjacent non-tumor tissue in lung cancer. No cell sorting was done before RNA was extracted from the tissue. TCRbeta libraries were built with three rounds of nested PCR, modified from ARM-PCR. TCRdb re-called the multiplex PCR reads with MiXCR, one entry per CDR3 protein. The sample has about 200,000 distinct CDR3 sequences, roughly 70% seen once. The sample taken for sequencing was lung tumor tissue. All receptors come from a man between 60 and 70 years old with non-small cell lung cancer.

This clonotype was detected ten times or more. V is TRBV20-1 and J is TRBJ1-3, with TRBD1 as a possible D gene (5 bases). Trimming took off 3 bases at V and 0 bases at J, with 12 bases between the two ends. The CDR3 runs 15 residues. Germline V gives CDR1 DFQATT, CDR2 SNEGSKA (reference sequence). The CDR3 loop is CSASNRTYSGNTIYF. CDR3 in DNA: TGCAGTGCTAGTAACAGGACTTACTCTGGAAACACCATATATTTT.

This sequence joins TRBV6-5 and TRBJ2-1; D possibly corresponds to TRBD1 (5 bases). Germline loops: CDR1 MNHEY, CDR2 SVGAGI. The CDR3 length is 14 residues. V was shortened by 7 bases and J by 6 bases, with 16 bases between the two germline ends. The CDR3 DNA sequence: TGTGCCAGCACTGACCGGACAACACGCAATGAGCAGTTCTTC. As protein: CASTDRTTRNEQFF.

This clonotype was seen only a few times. In nucleotides, the CDR3 is TGCAGTGCTGAGACTACTAGCGGGAGGGCCCTTAGCACAGATACGCAGTATTTT. This gives the protein CSAETTSGRALSTDTQYF. The chain recombines TRBV20-1 with TRBJ2-3, with 13 nucleotides matching TRBD2. Germline assignment: CDR1 DFQATT and CDR2 SNEGSKA (reference sequence). The CDR3 covers 18 residues. V lost 5 bases, J lost 0 bases, and 11 bases stayed unmatched.

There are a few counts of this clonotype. DNA for the CDR3: TGTGCCAGCAGGGGAGGGACTTTTGAGCAGTTCTTC. This sequence encodes CASRGGTFEQFF. The chain combines TRBV12-3 or TRBV12-4 with TRBJ2-1; TRBD2 matches 7 bases. The ends lost 6 bases at V and 9 bases at J; junction bases unmatched: 5. The CDR3 covers 12 residues.

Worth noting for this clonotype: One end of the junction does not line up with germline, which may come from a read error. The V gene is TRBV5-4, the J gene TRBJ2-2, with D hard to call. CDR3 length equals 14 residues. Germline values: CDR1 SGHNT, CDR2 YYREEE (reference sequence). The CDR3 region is CGSSLGVDTGELFF. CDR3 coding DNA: TGTGGCAGCAGCCTTGGAGTTGACACCGGGGAGCTGTTTTTT.

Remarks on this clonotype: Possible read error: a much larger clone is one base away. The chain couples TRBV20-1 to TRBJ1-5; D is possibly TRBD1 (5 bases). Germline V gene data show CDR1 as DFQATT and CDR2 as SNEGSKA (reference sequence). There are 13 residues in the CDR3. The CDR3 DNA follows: TGCAGTGCCACTCAGGGCCTCAATCAGCCCCTGCATTTT. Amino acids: CSATQGLNQPLHF.

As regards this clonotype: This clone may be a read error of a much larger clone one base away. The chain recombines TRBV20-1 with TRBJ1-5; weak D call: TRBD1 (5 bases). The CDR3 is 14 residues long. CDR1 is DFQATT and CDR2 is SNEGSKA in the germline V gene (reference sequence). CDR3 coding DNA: TGCGGTGCTAGAGGCAGGGAAATCAATCAGCCCCAGCATTTT. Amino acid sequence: CGARGREINQPQHF.

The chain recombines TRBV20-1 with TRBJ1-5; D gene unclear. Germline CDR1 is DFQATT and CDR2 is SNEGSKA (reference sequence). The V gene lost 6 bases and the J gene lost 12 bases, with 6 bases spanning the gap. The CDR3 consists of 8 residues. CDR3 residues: CSAVVQHF. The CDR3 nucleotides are TGCAGTGCGGTGGTCCAGCATTTT.

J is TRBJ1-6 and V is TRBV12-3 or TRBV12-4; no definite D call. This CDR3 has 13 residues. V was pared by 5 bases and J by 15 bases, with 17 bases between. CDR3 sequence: CASSPTRDLLLHF. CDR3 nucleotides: TGTGCCAGCAGTCCCACTAGGGATTTACTCCTCCACTTT.

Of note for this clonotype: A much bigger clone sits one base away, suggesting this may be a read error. CDR3 loop: CASSPGQRNEKLFF. The CDR3 DNA reads as TGTGCCAGCAGCCCAGGACAGCGAAATGAAAAACTGTTTTTT. The genes are TRBV4-2 and TRBJ1-4; perhaps TRBD1 as D (6 bases). Germline V gene sequence: CDR1 LGHNA, CDR2 YNFKEQ. The CDR3 consists of 14 residues. Trimming shortened V by 4 bases and J by 5 bases, and 11 bases separated the two germline ends.

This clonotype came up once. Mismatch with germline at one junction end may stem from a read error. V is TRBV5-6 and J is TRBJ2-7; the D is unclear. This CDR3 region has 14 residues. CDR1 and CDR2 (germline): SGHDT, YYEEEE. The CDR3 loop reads CASSRPDRSSKQYF. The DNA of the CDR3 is TGCGCCAGCAGCAGACCCGACCGTTCCAGCAAGCAGTACTTC.

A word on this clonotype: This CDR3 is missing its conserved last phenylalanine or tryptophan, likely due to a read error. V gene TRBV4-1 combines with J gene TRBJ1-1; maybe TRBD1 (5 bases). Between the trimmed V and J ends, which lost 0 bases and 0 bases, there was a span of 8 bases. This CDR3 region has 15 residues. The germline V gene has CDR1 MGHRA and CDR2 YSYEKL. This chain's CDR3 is CASSQERTMNTEAFL. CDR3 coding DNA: TGCGCCAGCAGCCAAGAAAGGACAATGAACACTGAAGCTTTCTTA.

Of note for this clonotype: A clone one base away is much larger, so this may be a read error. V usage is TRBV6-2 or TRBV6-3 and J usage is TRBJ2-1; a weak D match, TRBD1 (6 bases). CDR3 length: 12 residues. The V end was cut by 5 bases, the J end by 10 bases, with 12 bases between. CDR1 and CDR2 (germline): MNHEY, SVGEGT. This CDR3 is CASSRTVYEQFF. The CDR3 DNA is TGTGCCAGCAGTAGGACAGTCTACGAGCAGTTCTTC.

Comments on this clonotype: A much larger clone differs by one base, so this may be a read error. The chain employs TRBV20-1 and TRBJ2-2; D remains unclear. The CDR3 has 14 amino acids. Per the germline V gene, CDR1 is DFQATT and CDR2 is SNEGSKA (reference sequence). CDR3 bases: TGCAGTGCTTCCCAGGAAAAGAACACCGTGGAGCTGTTTTTT. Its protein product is CSASQEKNTVELFF.

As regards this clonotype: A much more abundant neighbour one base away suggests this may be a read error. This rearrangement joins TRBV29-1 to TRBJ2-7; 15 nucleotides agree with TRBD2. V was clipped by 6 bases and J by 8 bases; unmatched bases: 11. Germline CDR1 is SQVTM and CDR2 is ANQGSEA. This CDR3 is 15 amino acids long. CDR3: CSVRGTSGRLNKQYF. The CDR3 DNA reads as TGCAGCGTCAGAGGGACTAGCGGGAGGCTTAACAAGCAGTACTTC.

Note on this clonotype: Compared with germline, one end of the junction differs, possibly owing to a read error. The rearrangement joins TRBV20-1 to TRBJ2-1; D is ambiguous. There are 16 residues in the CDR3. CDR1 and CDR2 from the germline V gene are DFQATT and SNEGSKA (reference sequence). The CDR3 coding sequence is TGCAATGCTAGAGCAAGGAGTCGGGCCGAGTTTGATGAGCAGTTCTTC. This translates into CNARARSRAEFDEQFF.

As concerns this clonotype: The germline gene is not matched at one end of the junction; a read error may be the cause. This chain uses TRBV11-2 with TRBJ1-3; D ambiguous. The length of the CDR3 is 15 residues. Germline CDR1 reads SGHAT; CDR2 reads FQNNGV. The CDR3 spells CASNLGSSGGNTIYF. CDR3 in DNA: TGTGCCAGCAACTTAGGCAGCAGCGGGGGAAACACCATATATTTT.

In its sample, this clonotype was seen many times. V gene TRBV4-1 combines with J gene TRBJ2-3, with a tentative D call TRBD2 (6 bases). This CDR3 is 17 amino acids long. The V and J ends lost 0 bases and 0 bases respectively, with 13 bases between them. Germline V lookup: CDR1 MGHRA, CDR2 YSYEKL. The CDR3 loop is CASSQEYGGASTDTQYF. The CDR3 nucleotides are TGCGCCAGCAGCCAAGAATACGGCGGGGCTAGCACAGATACGCAGTATTTT.

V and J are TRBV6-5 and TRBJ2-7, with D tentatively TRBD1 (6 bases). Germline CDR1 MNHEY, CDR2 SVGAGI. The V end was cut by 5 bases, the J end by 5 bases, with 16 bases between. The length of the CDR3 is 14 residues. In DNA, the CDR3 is TGTGCCAGCAGTCCGATGACAGGTGTGGACGAGCAGTACTTC. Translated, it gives CASSPMTGVDEQYF.

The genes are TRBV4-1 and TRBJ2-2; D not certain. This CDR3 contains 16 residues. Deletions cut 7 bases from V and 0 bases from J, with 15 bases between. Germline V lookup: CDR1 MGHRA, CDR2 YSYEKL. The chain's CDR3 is CASNLDAVANTGELFF. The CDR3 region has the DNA TGCGCCAGCAACCTAGATGCCGTCGCGAACACCGGGGAGCTGTTTTTT.

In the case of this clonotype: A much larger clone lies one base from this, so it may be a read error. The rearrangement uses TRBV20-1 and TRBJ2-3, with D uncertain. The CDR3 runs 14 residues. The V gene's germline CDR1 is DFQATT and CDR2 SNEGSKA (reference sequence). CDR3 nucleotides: TGCAGTGCTAAACTCGGAACCCCTACAGATACGCATTATTTT. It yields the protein CSAKLGTPTDTHYF.